The 11 T cell receptor beta chains given below trace back to one sample, sequenced in a study of T cell clonotyping in hematopoietic cell transplantation. Sequencing was performed with immunoSEQ multiplex PCR; in TCRdb, only in-frame clones are kept and a portion is missing. The repertoire holds approximately 75,000 clones, with approximately 94% as singletons. Sequenced material: peripheral blood mononuclear cells. The receptors originated from a man aged 45 to 65 in good health. Some clones in this sample may be carry-over from other donors' samples.

The V call is TRBV29-1, the J call TRBJ2-2; D is unclear. CDR3 length: 15 amino acids. V shed 4 bases and J shed 2 bases, with 14 bases lying between them. CDR1 and CDR2 from the germline V gene are SQVTM and ANQGSEA. The CDR3 loop is CSVAPGLINTGELFF. CDR3 DNA sequence: TGCAGCGTTGCACCAGGATTGATTAACACCGGGGAGCTGTTTTTT.

V usage is TRBV9 and J usage is TRBJ2-7; D uncertain. The CDR3 sequence is 14 residues long. V was pared by 9 bases and J by 3 bases, with 19 bases between. Germline values: CDR1 SGDLS, CDR2 YYNGEE. The DNA for the CDR3 is TGTGCCACCTCCGAGGCACCAAACTACTACGAGCAGTACTTC. Encoded protein: CATSEAPNYYEQYF.

The rearrangement uses TRBV6-5 and TRBJ2-7, with TRBD2 matching over 7 bases. J was trimmed by 3 bases and V by 2 bases; bases with no gene match: 7. The CDR3 is 15 amino acids. Germline CDR1 and CDR2: MNHEY and SVGAGI. The CDR3 DNA follows: TGTGCCAGCAGTTACGCGGGGGAGGGATTCTACGAGCAGTACTTC. Protein product: CASSYAGEGFYEQYF.

This clone was observed a single time. The V gene is TRBV5-4, the J gene TRBJ1-6, with TRBD1 as a possible D gene (5 bases). The V end lost 4 bases, the J end lost 4 bases, and 15 bases lay between the germline ends. The CDR3 is made up of 16 amino acids. Germline V gives CDR1 SGHNT, CDR2 YYREEE (reference sequence). The CDR3 DNA follows: TGTGCCAGCAGCGGAAAGACAGCGACGTATAATTCACCCCTCCACTTT. Its protein product is CASSGKTATYNSPLHF. Drawing the rest from reference TRBV5-4 and TRBJ1-6, the complete variable domain is ETGVTQSPTHLIKTRGQQVTLRCSSQSGHNTVSWYQQALGQGPQFIFQYYREEENGRGNFPPRFSGLQFPNYSSELNVNALELDDSALYLCASSGKTATYNSPLHFGNGTRLTVT.

The gene calls are TRBV28 and TRBJ1-2, with D maybe TRBD1 (5 bases). This CDR3 has 15 residues. The V gene lost 5 bases and the J gene lost 4 bases, with 17 bases spanning the gap. Germline V lookup: CDR1 MDHEN, CDR2 SYDVKM. This chain's CDR3 is CASSGMGPSSYGYTF. For the CDR3, the DNA is TGTGCCAGCAGTGGCATGGGACCCTCTTCCTATGGCTACACCTTC.

The J gene is TRBJ1-1, the V gene TRBV25-1, with 7 bases lining up with TRBD1. The CDR3 extends over 15 amino acids. Trimming at V came to 4 bases and at J to 1 base, leaving 6 bases not matched to a gene. CDR1 is MGHDK, CDR2 SYGVNS, per germline. The CDR3 reads CASSGLGQANTEAFF. In DNA form, the CDR3 reads TGTGCCAGCAGTGGACTCGGACAGGCGAACACTGAAGCTTTCTTT.

As to this clone: Compared with germline, one end of the junction differs, possibly owing to a read error. The rearrangement joins TRBV7-7 to TRBJ2-5, with D possibly being TRBD2 (6 bases). This CDR3 spans 13 amino acids. Germline loops: CDR1 SSHAT, CDR2 FNYEAQ (reference sequence). This CDR3 is CASSPMRGETQYF. CDR3 nucleotides: TGTGCTAGCAGCCCAATGCGGGGTGAGACCCAGTACTTC.

The gene calls are TRBV19 and TRBJ1-5; D is unclear. CDR3 length: 14 residues. Germline V gene lookup returns CDR1 LNHDA and CDR2 SQIVND (reference sequence). The V gene lost 10 bases and the J gene lost 6 bases, with 19 bases spanning the gap. The CDR3 here is CATYPRGFGQPQHF. The CDR3 nucleotides read TGTGCCACCTATCCGCGAGGGTTCGGTCAGCCCCAGCATTTT.

This clone came up a few times. This chain uses TRBV7-2 with TRBJ2-2, with 9 bases matching TRBD1. Unmatched junction bases numbered 10, after V lost 5 bases and J lost 0 bases. From germline, CDR1 is SGHTA and CDR2 FQGNSA. The CDR3 has 18 residues. The CDR3, as DNA: TGTGCCAGCAGCCCCGTCCCGGGACAGGGAGCGAACACCGGGGAGCTGTTTTTT. Translated, it gives CASSPVPGQGANTGELFF.

The chain links TRBV7-9 to TRBJ2-7; 9 bases are a match to TRBD2. Germline V gene sequence: CDR1 SEHNR, CDR2 FQNEAQ (reference sequence). This CDR3 is 15 amino acids long. V was clipped by 5 bases and J by 2 bases; unmatched bases: 7. CDR3 residues: CASSPGGGGAYEQYF. Written as DNA, the CDR3 is TGTGCCAGCAGCCCCGGGGGCGGGGGGGCCTACGAGCAGTACTTC. Together with reference TRBV7-9 and TRBJ2-7, the CDR3 gives the full variable domain: DTGVSQNPRHKITKRGQNVTFRCDPISEHNRLYWYRQTLGQGPEFLTYFQNEAQLEKSRLLSDRFSAERPKGSFSTLEIQRTEQGDSAMYLCASSPGGGGAYEQYFGPGTRLTVT.

The chain links TRBV5-1 to TRBJ2-1; 8 positions agree with TRBD2. V shed 7 bases and J 0 bases; nucleotides not matched to a gene: 6. Per the germline V gene, CDR1 is SGHRS and CDR2 is YFSETQ. CDR3 length: 15 amino acids. The CDR3 nucleotides are TGCGCCAGCCACGCGGGGGGAAGCTCCTACAATGAGCAGTTCTTC. Translation gives CASHAGGSSYNEQFF.